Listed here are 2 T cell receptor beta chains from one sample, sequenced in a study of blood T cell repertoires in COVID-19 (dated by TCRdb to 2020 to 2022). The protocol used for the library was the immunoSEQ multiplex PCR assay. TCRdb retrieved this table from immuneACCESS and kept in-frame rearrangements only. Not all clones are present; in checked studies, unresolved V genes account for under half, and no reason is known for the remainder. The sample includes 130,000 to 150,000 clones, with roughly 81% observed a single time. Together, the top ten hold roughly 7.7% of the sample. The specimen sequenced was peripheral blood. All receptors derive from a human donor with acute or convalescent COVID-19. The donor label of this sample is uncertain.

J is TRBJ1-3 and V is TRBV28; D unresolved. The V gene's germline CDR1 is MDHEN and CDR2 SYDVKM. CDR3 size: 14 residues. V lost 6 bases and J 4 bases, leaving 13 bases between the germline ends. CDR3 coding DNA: TGTGCCAGCAGGGAGATCGGTAGAGGAAACACCATATATTTT. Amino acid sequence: CASREIGRGNTIYF.

The CDR3 DNA follows: TGTGCCAGCAGCTCATTTTCGGAGCCCCTACATGGCTACACCTTC. It encodes CASSSFSEPLHGYTF. The V call is TRBV11-2, the J call TRBJ1-2, with unresolved D. The CDR3 consists of 15 residues. Germline values: CDR1 SGHAT, CDR2 FQNNGV. Trimming left V 4 bases short and J 6 bases short, with 18 bases between.